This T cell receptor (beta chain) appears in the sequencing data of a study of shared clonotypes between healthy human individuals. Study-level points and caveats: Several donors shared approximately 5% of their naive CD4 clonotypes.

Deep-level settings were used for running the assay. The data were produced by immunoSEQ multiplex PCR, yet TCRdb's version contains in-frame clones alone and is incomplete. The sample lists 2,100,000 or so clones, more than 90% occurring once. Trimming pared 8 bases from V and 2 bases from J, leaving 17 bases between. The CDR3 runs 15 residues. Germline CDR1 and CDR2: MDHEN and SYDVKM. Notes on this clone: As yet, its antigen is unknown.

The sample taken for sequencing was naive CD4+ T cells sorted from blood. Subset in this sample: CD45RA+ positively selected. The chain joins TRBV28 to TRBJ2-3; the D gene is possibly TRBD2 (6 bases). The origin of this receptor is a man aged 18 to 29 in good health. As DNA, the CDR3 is TGTGCCAGCCCCCCATCAGCGGGTGTCACAGATACGCAGTATTTT. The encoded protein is CASPPSAGVTDTQYF.